One and the same sample provided the 17 T cell receptor beta chains below, sequenced in a study of human T cells and chemical hapten exposure. TCRdb re-analysed the RACE reads in MiXCR, keeping a single row per CDR3 protein. The table records about 76,000 distinct CDR3 sequences, under 15% of them present only once. The time point: patch test 3, about 24 weeks after DPC sensitization. Treatment described: therapeutic diphenylcyclopropenone sensitization with weekly scalp DPC. This specimen was whole blood, taken in connection with sensitization to the hapten diphenylcyclopropenone (DPC). These receptors all come from a woman aged 45-59 years with alopecia areata. Some clones in this sample may be carry-over from other donors' samples.

This clonotype was observed at least ten times. This chain connects TRBV3-1 to TRBJ2-7; 10 positions match TRBD2. J lost 6 bases, V lost 0 bases, and 5 bases had no gene match. The CDR3 extends over 15 amino acids. Germline CDR1 LGHDT, CDR2 YNNKEL (reference sequence). CDR3 protein: CASSQDGTSASEQYF. CDR3 sequence (DNA): TGTGCCAGCAGCCAAGATGGGACTAGCGCGTCCGAGCAGTACTTC.

This clonotype came up many times. The chain employs TRBV6-6 and TRBJ1-1, with 7 bases that match TRBD1. The germline gives CDR1 MNHNY, CDR2 SVGAGI (reference sequence). The CDR3 length is 13 residues. Germline trimming cut 8 bases from V and 0 bases from J; bases unmatched to any gene: 3. The CDR3 coding sequence is TGTGCCAGCTGGGACAGACTGAACACTGAAGCTTTCTTT. As protein: CASWDRLNTEAFF.

This clonotype showed up many times. V usage is TRBV11-2 and J usage is TRBJ2-5; D remains ambiguous. Trimming took 1 base from V and 2 from J, leaving 2 bases between them. Germline values: CDR1 SGHAT, CDR2 FQNNGV. The CDR3 extends over 12 amino acids. CDR3 in amino acids: CASSLGQETQYF. The CDR3 DNA follows: TGTGCCAGCAGCTTAGGGCAAGAGACCCAGTACTTC.

The chain combines TRBV5-1 with TRBJ2-3; TRBD2 aligns across 16 bases. The germline gives CDR1 SGHRS, CDR2 YFSETQ. The CDR3 has 16 residues. V lost 4 bases, J lost 6 bases, and 5 bases stayed unmatched. The CDR3 coding sequence is TGCGCCAGCAGCGTGACGGGACTAGCGGGAGGGGATACGCAGTATTTT. This translates into CASSVTGLAGGDTQYF.

The sample holds many counts of this clonotype. V usage is TRBV29-1 and J usage is TRBJ2-6, with D possibly TRBD2 on 5 matching bases. Deletions cut 4 bases from V and 2 bases from J, with 9 bases between. Germline-derived CDR1 and CDR2 are SQVTM and ANQGSEA. The CDR3 covers 14 residues. The CDR3 DNA follows: TGCAGCGTTGTGTTCGGGACTGGGGCCAACGTCCTGACTTTC. Protein: CSVVFGTGANVLTF.

The sample holds many counts of this clonotype. The chain is built from TRBV11-2 and TRBJ2-7; TRBD1 matches 8 bases. This CDR3 comprises 14 residues. V lost 2 bases, J lost 2 bases, and 2 bases stayed unmatched. Germline V gives CDR1 SGHAT, CDR2 FQNNGV. The DNA for the CDR3 is TGTGCCAGCAGCTTAAACAGGGGGGCCTACGAGCAGTACTTC. It translates to CASSLNRGAYEQYF.

CDR3 nucleotides: TGTGCCAGCAGCCAAGATGATGGTAGTAAAGCTTTCTTT. Its translation is CASSQDDGSKAFF. This chain uses TRBV4-2 with TRBJ1-1; D unclear. Germline loops: CDR1 LGHNA, CDR2 YNFKEQ. The CDR3 sequence is 13 residues long. Trimming shortened V by 0 bases and J by 9 bases, and 11 bases separated the two germline ends.

This clonotype was recorded at least ten times. The chain carries TRBV14 and TRBJ2-1; 9 bases are shared with TRBD2. Germline V gene sequence: CDR1 SGHDN, CDR2 FVKESK. The CDR3 length is 18 residues. The V segment lost 2 bases and the J segment 5 bases; nucleotides outside the gene matches: 13. The CDR3 here is CASSQQPPIAGVHNEQFF. The CDR3 bases are TGTGCCAGCAGCCAACAACCCCCCATAGCGGGAGTCCACAATGAGCAGTTCTTC.

In this sample, this clonotype turned up many times. The chain uses TRBV5-1 and TRBJ2-3; unclear D gene. CDR3 length: 17 residues. Germline V gene lookup returns CDR1 SGHRS and CDR2 YFSETQ. Trimming stripped 0 bases from V and 2 bases from J, with 16 bases between. Here the CDR3 DNA reads TGCGCCAGCAGCTTGGAGGGCCGACTGTGGGACACAGATACGCAGTATTTT. Translated, it gives CASSLEGRLWDTDTQYF.

This clonotype was observed many times. The genes are TRBV7-8 and TRBJ2-3, with 10 bases lining up with TRBD1. V shed 5 bases, J shed 2 bases, and the junction held 7 bases outside the gene matches. The CDR3 runs 16 residues. Per germline, CDR1 SGHVS and CDR2 FQNEAQ. As DNA, the CDR3 is TGTGCCAGCAGCCGCGGGGGACAGGGGTTCACAGATACGCAGTATTTT. Its protein is CASSRGGQGFTDTQYF. The variable domain in full, completed from reference TRBV7-8 and TRBJ2-3, reads GAGVSQSPRYKVAKRGQDVALRCDPISGHVSLFWYQQALGQGPEFLTYFQNEAQLDKSGLPSDRFFAERPEGSVSTLKIQRTQQEDSAVYLCASSRGGQGFTDTQYFGPGTRLTVL.

Details on this clonotype: The junction and the germline gene differ at one end; a read error may be behind it. CDR3 nucleotides: TGTGCCAGCAGCGTAGGTGGGTCCGGCACGGATACGCAGTATTTT. Protein product: CASSVGGSGTDTQYF. The chain recombines TRBV9 with TRBJ2-3; D is undetermined. The CDR3 has 15 amino acids. Germline CDR1 is SGDLS and CDR2 is YYNGEE.

This clonotype was seen only a few times. This chain links TRBV30 with TRBJ2-1, with 8 bases identical to TRBD1. CDR1 and CDR2 from the germline V gene are GTSNPN and SVGIG (reference sequence). This CDR3 is built from 16 residues. V shed 0 bases and J 9 bases; nucleotides not matched to a gene: 13. The CDR3 region has the DNA TGTGCCTGGAGTGTACCTACAGAAGACAGGGGAAGTGAGCAGTTCTTC. Translation: CAWSVPTEDRGSEQFF.

V gene TRBV7-9 combines with J gene TRBJ2-1, with 7 nucleotides matching TRBD2. The CDR3 has 15 amino acids. V was pared by 5 bases and J by 0 bases, with 4 bases of the junction left unmatched. In germline, CDR1 is SEHNR, CDR2 FQNEAQ (reference sequence). Written as DNA, the CDR3 is TGTGCCAGCAGCATCCGACTAGCCTCCTACAATGAGCAGTTCTTC. Amino acids: CASSIRLASYNEQFF.

This chain links TRBV19 with TRBJ2-1, with D perhaps TRBD1 or TRBD2 (5 bases each). CDR1 LNHDA and CDR2 SQIVND come from the germline V gene (reference sequence). This CDR3 region has 14 residues. V dropped 4 bases and J dropped 4 bases, with 11 bases sitting between them. CDR3 amino acids: CASSRLWGYNEQFF. The DNA of the CDR3 is TGTGCCAGTAGTAGACTATGGGGGTACAATGAGCAGTTCTTC.

The J gene is TRBJ1-2, the V gene TRBV21-1; TRBD1 was called by the table and not checked on the DNA. TRBV21-1 has pseudogene status. CDR3 length: 17 residues. CDR3 sequence reads: CASSNWDSPTTNYGYTF. CDR3 nucleotide sequence: TGTGCCAGCAGCAACTGGGACAGCCCGACGACTAACTATGGCTACACCTTC.

CDR3 bases: TGCAGCGTTGCAGGGACTAGCGGGAGGCCCCACAATGAGCAGTTCTTC. Its protein is CSVAGTSGRPHNEQFF. The V call is TRBV29-1, the J call TRBJ2-1; 15 positions agree with TRBD2. CDR1 is SQVTM and CDR2 is ANQGSEA in the germline V gene. The V and J ends lost 4 bases and 5 bases, in that order; junction bases with no gene match: 6. This CDR3 has 16 amino acids.

This clonotype came up many times. V is TRBV29-1 and J is TRBJ1-2, with 8 nucleotides matching TRBD1. CDR1 is SQVTM, CDR2 ANQGSEA, per germline. J lost 10 bases, V lost 6 bases, and 7 bases had no gene match. The CDR3 has 11 residues. The CDR3 bases are TGCAGCGTAAGACCGGGACAGGACTACACCTTC. As protein: CSVRPGQDYTF.